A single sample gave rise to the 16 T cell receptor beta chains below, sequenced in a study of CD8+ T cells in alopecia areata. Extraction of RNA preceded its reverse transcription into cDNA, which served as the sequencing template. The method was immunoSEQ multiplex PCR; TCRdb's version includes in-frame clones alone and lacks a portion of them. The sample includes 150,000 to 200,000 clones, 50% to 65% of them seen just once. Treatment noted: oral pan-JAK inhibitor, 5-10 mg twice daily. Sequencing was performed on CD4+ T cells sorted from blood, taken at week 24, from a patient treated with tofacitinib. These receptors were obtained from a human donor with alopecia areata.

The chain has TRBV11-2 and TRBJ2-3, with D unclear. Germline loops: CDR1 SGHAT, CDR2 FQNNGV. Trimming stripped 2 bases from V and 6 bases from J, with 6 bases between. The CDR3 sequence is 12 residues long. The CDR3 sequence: CASSLSWDTQYF. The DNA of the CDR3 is TGTGCCAGCAGCTTATCCTGGGATACGCAGTATTTT.

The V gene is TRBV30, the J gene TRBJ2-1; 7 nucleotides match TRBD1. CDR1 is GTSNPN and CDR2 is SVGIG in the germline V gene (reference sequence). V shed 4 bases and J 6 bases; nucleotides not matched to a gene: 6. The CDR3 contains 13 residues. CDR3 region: CAWNRGRINEQFF. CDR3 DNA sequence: TGTGCCTGGAACAGGGGTCGAATCAATGAGCAGTTCTTC.

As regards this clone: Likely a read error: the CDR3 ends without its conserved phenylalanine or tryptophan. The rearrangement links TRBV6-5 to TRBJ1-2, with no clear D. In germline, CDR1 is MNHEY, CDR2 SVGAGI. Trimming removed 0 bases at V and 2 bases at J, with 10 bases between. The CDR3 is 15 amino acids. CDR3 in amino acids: CASSYSEAPNYGYTI. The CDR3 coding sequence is TGTGCCAGCAGTTACTCGGAGGCCCCCAACTATGGCTACACCATC.

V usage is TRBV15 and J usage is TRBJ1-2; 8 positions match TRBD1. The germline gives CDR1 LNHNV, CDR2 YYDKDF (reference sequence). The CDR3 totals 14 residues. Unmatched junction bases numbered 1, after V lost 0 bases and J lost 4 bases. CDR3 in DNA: TGTGCCACCAGCAGAGAACAGGGGGGCTATGGCTACACCTTC. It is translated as CATSREQGGYGYTF. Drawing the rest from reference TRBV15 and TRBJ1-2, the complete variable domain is DAMVIQNPRYQVTQFGKPVTLSCSQTLNHNVMYWYQQKSSQAPKLLFHYYDKDFNNEADTPDNFQSRRPNTSFCFLDIRSPGLGDTAMYLCATSREQGGYGYTFGSGTRLTVV.

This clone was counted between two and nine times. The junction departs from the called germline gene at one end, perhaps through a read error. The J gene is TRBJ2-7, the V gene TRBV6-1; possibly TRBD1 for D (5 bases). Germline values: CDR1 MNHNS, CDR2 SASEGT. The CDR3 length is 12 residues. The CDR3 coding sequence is TGTGCCAGCACTGAAAGGGGCCCCGAGCAGTACTTC. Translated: CASTERGPEQYF.

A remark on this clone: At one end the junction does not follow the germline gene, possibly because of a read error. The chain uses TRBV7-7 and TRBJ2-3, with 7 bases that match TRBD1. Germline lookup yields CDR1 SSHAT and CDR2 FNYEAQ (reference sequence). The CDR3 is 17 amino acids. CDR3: CASSSGQPGASTDTQYF. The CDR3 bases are TGTGCTAGCAGCTCGGGACAGCCCGGGGCTAGCACAGATACGCAGTATTTT.

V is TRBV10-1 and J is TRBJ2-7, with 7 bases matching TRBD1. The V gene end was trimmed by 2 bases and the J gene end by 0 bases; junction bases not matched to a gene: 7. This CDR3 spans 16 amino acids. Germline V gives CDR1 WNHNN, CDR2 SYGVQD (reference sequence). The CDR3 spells CASSEIEGASSYEQYF. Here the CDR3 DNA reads TGCGCCAGCAGTGAGATTGAGGGGGCCAGCTCCTACGAGCAGTACTTC.

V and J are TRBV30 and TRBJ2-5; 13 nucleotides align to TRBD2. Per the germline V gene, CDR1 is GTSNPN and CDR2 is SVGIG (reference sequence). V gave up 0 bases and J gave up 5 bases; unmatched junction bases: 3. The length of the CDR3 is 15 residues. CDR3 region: CAWSVLAGGQETQYF. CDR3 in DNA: TGTGCCTGGAGTGTACTAGCGGGGGGGCAGGAGACCCAGTACTTC.

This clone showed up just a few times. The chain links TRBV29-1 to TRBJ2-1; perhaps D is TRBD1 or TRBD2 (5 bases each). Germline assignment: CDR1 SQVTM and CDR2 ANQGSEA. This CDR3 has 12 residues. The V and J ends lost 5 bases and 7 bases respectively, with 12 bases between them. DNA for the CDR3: TGCAGCGTTTTCCGTGGGGGAAATGAGCAGTTCTTC. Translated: CSVFRGGNEQFF.

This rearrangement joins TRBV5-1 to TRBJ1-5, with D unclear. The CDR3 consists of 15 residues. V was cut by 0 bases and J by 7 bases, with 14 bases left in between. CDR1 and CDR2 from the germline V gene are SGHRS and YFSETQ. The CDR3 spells CASSLGSGQGQPQHF. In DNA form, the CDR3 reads TGCGCCAGCAGCTTGGGTTCCGGGCAAGGGCAGCCCCAGCATTTT.

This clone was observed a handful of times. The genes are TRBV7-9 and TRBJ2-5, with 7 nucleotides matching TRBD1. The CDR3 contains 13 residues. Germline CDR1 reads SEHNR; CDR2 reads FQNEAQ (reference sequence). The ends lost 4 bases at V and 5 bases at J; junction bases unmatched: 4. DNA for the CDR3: TGTGCCAGCAGCTCTAGGGGGCCTGAGACCCAGTACTTC. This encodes CASSSRGPETQYF.

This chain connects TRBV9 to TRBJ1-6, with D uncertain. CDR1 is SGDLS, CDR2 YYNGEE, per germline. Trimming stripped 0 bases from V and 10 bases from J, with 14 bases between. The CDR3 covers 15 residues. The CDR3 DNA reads TGTGCCAGCAGCGTAGCCCCAGCCATCTCCTCACCCCTCCACTTT. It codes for CASSVAPAISSPLHF.

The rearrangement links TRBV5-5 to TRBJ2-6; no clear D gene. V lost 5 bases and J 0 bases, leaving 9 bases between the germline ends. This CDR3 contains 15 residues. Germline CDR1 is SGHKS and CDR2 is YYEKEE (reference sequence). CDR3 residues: CASRPLGSGANVLTF. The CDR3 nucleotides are TGTGCCAGCAGGCCTTTAGGCTCTGGGGCCAACGTCCTGACTTTC.

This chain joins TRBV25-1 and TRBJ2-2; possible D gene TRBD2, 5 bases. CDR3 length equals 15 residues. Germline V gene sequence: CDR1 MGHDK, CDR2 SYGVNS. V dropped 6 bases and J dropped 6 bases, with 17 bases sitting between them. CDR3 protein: CASSQTGILPGELFF. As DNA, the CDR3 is TGTGCCAGCAGCCAAACCGGGATTCTGCCCGGGGAGCTGTTTTTT.

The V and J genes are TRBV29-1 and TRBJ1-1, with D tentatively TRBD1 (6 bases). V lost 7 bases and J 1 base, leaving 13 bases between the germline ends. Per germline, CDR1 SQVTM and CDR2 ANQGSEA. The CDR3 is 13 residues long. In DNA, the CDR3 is TGCAGCGGTCAGGGGCTGGGGAACACTGAAGCTTTCTTT. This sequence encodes CSGQGLGNTEAFF.

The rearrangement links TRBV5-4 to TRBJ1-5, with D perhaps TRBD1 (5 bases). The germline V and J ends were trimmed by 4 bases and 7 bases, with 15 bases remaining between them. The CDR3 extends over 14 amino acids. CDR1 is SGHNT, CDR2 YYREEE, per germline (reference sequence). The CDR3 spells CASSHGGGGQPQHF. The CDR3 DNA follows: TGTGCCAGCAGCCACGGGGGTGGAGGCCAGCCCCAGCATTTT.